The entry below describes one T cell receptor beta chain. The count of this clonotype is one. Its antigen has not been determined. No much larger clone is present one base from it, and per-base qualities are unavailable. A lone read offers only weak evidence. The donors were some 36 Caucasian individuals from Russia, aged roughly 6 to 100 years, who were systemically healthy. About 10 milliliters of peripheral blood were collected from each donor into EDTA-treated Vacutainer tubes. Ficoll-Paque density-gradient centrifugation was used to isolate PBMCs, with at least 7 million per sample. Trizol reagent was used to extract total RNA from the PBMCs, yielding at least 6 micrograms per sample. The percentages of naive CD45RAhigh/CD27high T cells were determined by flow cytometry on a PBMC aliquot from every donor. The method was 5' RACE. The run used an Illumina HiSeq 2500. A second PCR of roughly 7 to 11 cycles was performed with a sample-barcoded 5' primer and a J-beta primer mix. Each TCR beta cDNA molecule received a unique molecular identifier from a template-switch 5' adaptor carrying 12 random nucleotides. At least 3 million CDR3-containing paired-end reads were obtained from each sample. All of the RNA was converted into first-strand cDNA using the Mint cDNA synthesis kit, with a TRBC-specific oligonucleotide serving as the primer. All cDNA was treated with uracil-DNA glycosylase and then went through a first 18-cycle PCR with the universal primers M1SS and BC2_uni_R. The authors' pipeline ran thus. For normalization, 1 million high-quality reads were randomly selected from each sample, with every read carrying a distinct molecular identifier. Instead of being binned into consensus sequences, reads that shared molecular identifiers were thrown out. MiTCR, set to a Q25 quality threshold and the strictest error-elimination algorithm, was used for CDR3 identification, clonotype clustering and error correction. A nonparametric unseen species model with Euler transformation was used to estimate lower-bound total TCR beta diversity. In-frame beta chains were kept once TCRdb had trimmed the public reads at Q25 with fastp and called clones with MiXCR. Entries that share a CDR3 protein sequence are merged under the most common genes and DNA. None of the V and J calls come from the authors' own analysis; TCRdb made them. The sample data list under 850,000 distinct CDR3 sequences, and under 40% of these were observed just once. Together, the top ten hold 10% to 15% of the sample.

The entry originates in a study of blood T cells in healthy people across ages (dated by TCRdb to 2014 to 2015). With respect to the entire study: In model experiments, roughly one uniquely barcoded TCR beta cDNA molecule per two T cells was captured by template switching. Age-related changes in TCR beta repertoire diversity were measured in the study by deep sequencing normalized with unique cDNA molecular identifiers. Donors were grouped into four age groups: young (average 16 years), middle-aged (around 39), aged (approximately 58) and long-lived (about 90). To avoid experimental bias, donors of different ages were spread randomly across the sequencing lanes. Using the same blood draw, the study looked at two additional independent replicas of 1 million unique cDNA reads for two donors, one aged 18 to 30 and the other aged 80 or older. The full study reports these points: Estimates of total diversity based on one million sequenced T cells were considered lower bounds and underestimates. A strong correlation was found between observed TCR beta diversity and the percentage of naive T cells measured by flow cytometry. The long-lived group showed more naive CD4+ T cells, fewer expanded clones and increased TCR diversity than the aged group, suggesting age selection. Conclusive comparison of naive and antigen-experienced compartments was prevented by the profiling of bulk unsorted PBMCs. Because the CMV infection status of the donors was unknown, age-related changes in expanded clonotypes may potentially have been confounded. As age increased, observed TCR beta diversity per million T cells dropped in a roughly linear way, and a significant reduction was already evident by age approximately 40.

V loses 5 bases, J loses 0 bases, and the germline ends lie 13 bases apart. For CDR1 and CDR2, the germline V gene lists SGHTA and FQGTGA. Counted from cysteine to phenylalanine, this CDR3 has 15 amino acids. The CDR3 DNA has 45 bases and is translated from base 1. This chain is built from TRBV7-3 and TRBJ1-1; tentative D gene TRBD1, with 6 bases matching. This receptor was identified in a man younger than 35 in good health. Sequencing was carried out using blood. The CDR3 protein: CASSQRTVMNTEAFF. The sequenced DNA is TGTGCCAGCAGCCAACGGACAGTCATGAACACTGAAGCTTTCTTT.